The 21 T cell receptor beta chains listed next were all sequenced from one sample in a study of T cell repertoires in cytomegalovirus infection. TCRdb fed the reads into MiXCR, producing one record per CDR3 protein. The sample has nearly 550,000 distinct CDR3 sequences; 16% are singletons. Input material: CD8+ T cells from PBMCs. All receptors come from a human donor in good health (CMV status not recorded). Some clones in this sample may be carry-over from other donors' samples.

The rearrangement uses TRBV7-9 and TRBJ1-6, with TRBD1 identical over 8 bases. CDR3 size: 18 residues. Per germline, CDR1 SEHNR and CDR2 FQNEAQ (reference sequence). The trim removed 5 bases at V and 10 bases at J, leaving 19 bases unmatched. CDR3 in amino acids: CASSPGQGRIYYGSPLHF. The CDR3 DNA is TGTGCCAGCAGCCCCGGACAGGGTCGAATCTACTATGGATCACCCCTCCACTTT. Full variable domain (missing parts from reference TRBV7-9 and TRBJ1-6): DTGVSQNPRHKITKRGQNVTFRCDPISEHNRLYWYRQTLGQGPEFLTYFQNEAQLEKSRLLSDRFSAERPKGSFSTLEIQRTEQGDSAMYLCASSPGQGRIYYGSPLHFGNGTRLTVT.

The chain carries TRBV7-9 and TRBJ1-2; TRBD1 matches at 10 bases. The CDR3 has 15 amino acids. The J segment lost 8 bases and the V segment lost 4 bases, leaving 10 bases of the junction unmatched. In germline, CDR1 is SEHNR, CDR2 FQNEAQ (reference sequence). CDR3 loop: CASSSDRGDSGGYTF. The DNA for the CDR3 is TGTGCCAGCAGCTCGGACAGGGGGGACTCCGGCGGCTACACCTTC.

Ten or more counts support this clonotype. The V and J genes are TRBV7-9 and TRBJ2-4; D remains ambiguous. With 4 bases removed from V and 6 bases from J, the gap between germline ends came to 16 bases. Germline lookup yields CDR1 SEHNR and CDR2 FQNEAQ (reference sequence). The CDR3 covers 15 residues. This CDR3 is CASSSLLTPGNIQYF. Written as DNA, the CDR3 is TGTGCCAGCAGCTCGTTACTAACCCCCGGAAACATTCAGTACTTC.

This clonotype was observed many times. CDR3 nucleotide sequence: TGTGCCAGCAGCCACTCAGAACGGGAGGGCCTATACAATGAGCAGTTCTTC. Amino acid sequence: CASSHSEREGLYNEQFF. The chain joins TRBV9 to TRBJ2-1, with 8 positions matching TRBD2. Germline CDR1 SGDLS, CDR2 YYNGEE. The ends lost 4 bases at V and 4 bases at J; junction bases unmatched: 13. The CDR3 is 17 amino acids.

The sample holds many counts of this clonotype. This chain links TRBV7-9 with TRBJ1-1, with D possibly being TRBD1 (5 bases). CDR1 is SEHNR and CDR2 is FQNEAQ in the germline V gene (reference sequence). The CDR3 length is 16 residues. The V gene lost 7 bases and the J gene lost 5 bases, with 23 bases spanning the gap. DNA for the CDR3: TGTGCCAGCACCCAGAAGAGGGACTGGTCTAGGACTGAAGCTTTCTTT. This gives the protein CASTQKRDWSRTEAFF.

This clonotype was recorded many times. The rearrangement uses TRBV11-3 and TRBJ2-3; D may be TRBD1 (6 bases). The germline gives CDR1 SGHNT, CDR2 YENEEA. Trimming stripped 3 bases from V and 2 bases from J, with 9 bases between. The CDR3 is 14 residues long. As DNA, the CDR3 is TGTGCCAGCAGCTTGGACAGCTTCACAGATACGCAGTATTTT. It yields the protein CASSLDSFTDTQYF.

This clonotype was seen a handful of times. The chain links TRBV18 to TRBJ2-7, with 9 positions matching TRBD2. CDR1 is KGHSH, CDR2 LQKENI, per germline. V trimming: 0 bases; J trimming: 2 bases; junction bases outside the gene matches: 5. The CDR3 consists of 16 residues. In DNA, the CDR3 is TGTGCCAGCTCACCACCGGCAAGCGGGGGGACCTACGAGCAGTACTTC. Translation: CASSPPASGGTYEQYF.

This clonotype was detected many times. The CDR3 nucleotides are TGTGCCAGCTTCCGGGAGGAAAAACTGTTTTTT. Translating it yields CASFREEKLFF. The V and J genes are TRBV6-6 and TRBJ1-4, with unresolved D. Trimming pared 8 bases from V and 8 bases from J, leaving 9 bases between. The CDR3 contains 11 residues. The V gene's germline CDR1 is MNHNY and CDR2 SVGAGI (reference sequence).

The V gene is TRBV12-3 or TRBV12-4, the J gene TRBJ2-1; tentatively, D is TRBD2 (6 bases). The germline V and J ends were trimmed by 6 bases and 3 bases, with 9 bases remaining between them. This CDR3 region has 13 residues. DNA for the CDR3: TGTGCCAGCAGACCGGGACTCTACAATGAGCAGTTCTTC. Translation gives CASRPGLYNEQFF.

This clonotype was observed many times. J is TRBJ1-1 and V is TRBV27; no firm D call. Per the germline V gene, CDR1 is MNHEY and CDR2 is SMNVEV (reference sequence). The CDR3 has 12 amino acids. V was pared by 5 bases and J by 4 bases, with 8 bases between. The CDR3 spells CASSARGTEAFF. CDR3 nucleotides: TGTGCCAGCAGTGCTCGGGGCACTGAAGCTTTCTTT.

There are a few counts of this clonotype. The chain employs TRBV20-1 and TRBJ2-7; D not certain. The CDR3 is 15 residues long. V dropped 6 bases and J dropped 0 bases, with 18 bases sitting between them. Germline CDR1 reads DFQATT; CDR2 reads SNEGSKA (reference sequence). The CDR3 DNA reads TGCAGTGCCCACCCTGAAGGGTCGAGCTCCTACGAGCAGTACTTC. Translated: CSAHPEGSSSYEQYF.

V usage is TRBV7-9 and J usage is TRBJ2-6; the D is unclear. Trimming stripped 1 base from V and 2 bases from J, with 6 bases between. Germline loops: CDR1 SEHNR, CDR2 FQNEAQ (reference sequence). CDR3 length: 15 amino acids. The CDR3 sequence is CASSLGTPGANVLTF. The CDR3 nucleotides are TGTGCCAGCAGCTTAGGAACCCCTGGGGCCAACGTCCTGACTTTC.

The sample holds many counts of this clonotype. The rearrangement joins TRBV7-9 to TRBJ2-7; D gene uncertain. The CDR3 is 13 residues long. The germline V gene has CDR1 SEHNR and CDR2 FQNEAQ (reference sequence). The V end lost 7 bases, the J end lost 2 bases, and 12 bases lay between the germline ends. The CDR3 here is CASTSGMTYEQYF. The DNA of the CDR3 is TGTGCCAGCACCTCAGGAATGACCTACGAGCAGTACTTC.

This clonotype was picked up a small number of times. The chain carries TRBV9 and TRBJ2-3; TRBD2 agrees at 7 bases. This CDR3 comprises 14 residues. Germline loops: CDR1 SGDLS, CDR2 YYNGEE. V lost 0 bases, J lost 6 bases, and 4 bases stayed unmatched. The CDR3 region is CASSVAGGADTQYF. The CDR3 DNA is TGTGCCAGCAGCGTAGCGGGGGGAGCGGATACGCAGTATTTT.

At least ten counts were recorded for this clonotype. The V and J genes are TRBV6-1 and TRBJ2-5, with TRBD2 matching 14 bases. Unmatched junction bases numbered 6, after V lost 0 bases and J lost 3 bases. CDR1 is MNHNS, CDR2 SASEGT, per germline. This CDR3 spans 18 amino acids. DNA for the CDR3: TGTGCCAGCAGTGAAGCGTTGGGACTAGCGGGAGTAGAAGAGACCCAGTACTTC. Amino acid sequence: CASSEALGLAGVEETQYF.

This clonotype was seen a few times. V is TRBV2 and J is TRBJ1-1, with D tentatively TRBD1 (6 bases). With 2 bases removed from V and 1 base from J, the gap between germline ends came to 11 bases. This CDR3 spans 15 amino acids. Per germline, CDR1 SNHLY and CDR2 FYNNEI. The DNA for the CDR3 is TGTGCCAGCAGTGAAACAGGGTCGAAGAACACTGAAGCTTTCTTT. This codes for CASSETGSKNTEAFF.

This rearrangement joins TRBV10-3 to TRBJ2-7; D gene uncertain. Trimming took off 2 bases at V and 5 bases at J, with 13 bases between the two ends. CDR1 and CDR2 from the germline V gene are ENHRY and SYGVKD. The CDR3 is 14 residues long. The CDR3 loop is CAISESVKAHEQYF. CDR3 DNA: TGTGCCATCAGTGAGAGTGTGAAAGCCCACGAGCAGTACTTC.

The genes are TRBV2 and TRBJ1-1, with a possible D match to TRBD1 (5 bases). With 8 bases removed from V and 4 bases from J, the gap between germline ends came to 11 bases. CDR3 length: 12 residues. The germline V gene encodes CDR1 SNHLY and CDR2 FYNNEI. The CDR3 DNA sequence: TGTGCCAGCCCTGGGGGGAGCACTGAAGCTTTCTTT. Translation gives CASPGGSTEAFF.

In the case of this clonotype: This CDR3 fails to terminate in the conserved phenylalanine or tryptophan, so it likely reflects a read error. V gene TRBV4-1 combines with J gene TRBJ2-1; TRBD1 matches at 9 bases. V shed 4 bases and J 5 bases; nucleotides not matched to a gene: 6. CDR3 length equals 15 residues. From germline, CDR1 is MGHRA and CDR2 YSYEKL. CDR3 sequence reads: CASSPRDRVDNEQFL. Here the CDR3 DNA reads TGCGCCAGCAGCCCCCGGGACAGGGTGGACAATGAGCAGTTCTTA.

As regards this clonotype: This may stem from a read error, because a much larger clone lies one nucleotide away. CDR3 sequence reads: CANNTGPGYNSPLHF. The CDR3 DNA sequence: TGTGCCAACAACACCGGCCCGGGCTATAATTCACCCCTCCACTTT. J is TRBJ1-6 and V is TRBV7-9; D uncertain. Per the germline V gene, CDR1 is SEHNR and CDR2 is FQNEAQ (reference sequence). This CDR3 region has 15 residues. V lost 10 bases, J lost 3 bases, and 16 bases lay in between.

This clonotype was seen repeatedly, ten times or more. The chain is built from TRBV10-2 and TRBJ2-7; weak D call: TRBD2 (6 bases). V lost 7 bases to trimming and J lost 3 bases, with 13 bases between them. The germline CDR1 and CDR2 sequences are WSHSY and SAAADI. The CDR3 is 13 residues long. The CDR3 nucleotides read TGCGCCAGCACCCTTGGGAGGTTCTACGAGCAGTACTTC. Amino acid sequence: CASTLGRFYEQYF.